This entry features one T cell receptor beta chain sequence. Its antigen is currently unknown. The PCR had 60 Vbeta and 13 Jbeta primers. Profiling relied on immunoSEQ multiplex PCR, and the TCRdb table lists in-frame clones only, not all of them. The top ten clones hold roughly 6.2% of a sample with under 200,000 clones, around 80% of them seen once. The data derive from a study of cytomegalovirus exposure and HLA in healthy donors. Across the study: HLA-typed donors contributed some 87 million unique TCRs, which were held in an early data release. Findings and caveats of the study: Based on reports, TCR beta sequences accurately predicted HLA-A and HLA-B alleles for most subjects.

The CDR3 is made up of 16 amino acids. CDR1 LNHNV and CDR2 YYDKDF come from the germline V gene (reference sequence). Losses at the gene ends were 3 bases for V and 0 bases for J; bases not matched to a gene: 4. This chain links TRBV15 with TRBJ1-2; 10 positions agree with TRBD1. Sequenced input: PBMCs. This TCR derives from a male donor in good health and CMV-seropositive. CDR3 region: CATSSTGTGANYGYTF. The CDR3 DNA sequence: TGTGCCACCAGCAGTACCGGGACAGGGGCTAACTATGGCTACACCTTC.